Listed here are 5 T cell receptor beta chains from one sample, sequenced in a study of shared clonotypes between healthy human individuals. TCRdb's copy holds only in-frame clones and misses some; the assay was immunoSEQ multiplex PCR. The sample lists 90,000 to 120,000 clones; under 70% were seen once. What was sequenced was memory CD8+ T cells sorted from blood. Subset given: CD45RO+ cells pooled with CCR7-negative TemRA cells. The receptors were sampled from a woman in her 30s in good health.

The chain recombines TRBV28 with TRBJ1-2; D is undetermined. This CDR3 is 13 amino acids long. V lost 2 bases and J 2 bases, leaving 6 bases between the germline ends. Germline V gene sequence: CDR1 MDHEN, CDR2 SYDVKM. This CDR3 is CASSLNQNYGYTF. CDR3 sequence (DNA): TGTGCCAGCAGTTTAAACCAGAACTATGGCTACACCTTC.

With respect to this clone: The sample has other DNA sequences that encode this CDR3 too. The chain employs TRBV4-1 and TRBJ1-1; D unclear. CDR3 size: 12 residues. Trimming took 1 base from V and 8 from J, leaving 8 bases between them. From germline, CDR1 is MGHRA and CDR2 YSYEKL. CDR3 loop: CASSQAASEAFF. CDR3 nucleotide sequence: TGCGCCAGCAGCCAAGCGGCCTCGGAAGCTTTCTTT.

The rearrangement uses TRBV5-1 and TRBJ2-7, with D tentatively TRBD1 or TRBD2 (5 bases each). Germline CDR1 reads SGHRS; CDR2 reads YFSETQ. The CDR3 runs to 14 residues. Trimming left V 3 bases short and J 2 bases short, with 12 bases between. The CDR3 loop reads CASSYRDGPYEQYF. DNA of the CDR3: TGCGCCAGCAGCTACCGGGACGGACCCTACGAGCAGTACTTC. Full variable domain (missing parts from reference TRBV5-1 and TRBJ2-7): KAGVTQTPRYLIKTRGQQVTLSCSPISGHRSVSWYQQTPGQGLQFLFEYFSETQRNKGNFPGRFSGRQFSNSRSEMNVSTLELGDSALYLCASSYRDGPYEQYFGPGTRLTVT.

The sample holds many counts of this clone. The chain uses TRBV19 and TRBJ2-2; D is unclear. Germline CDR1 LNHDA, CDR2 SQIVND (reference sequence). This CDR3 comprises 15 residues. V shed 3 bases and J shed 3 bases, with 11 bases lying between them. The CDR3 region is CASSMVEADTGELFF. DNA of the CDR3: TGTGCCAGTAGTATGGTGGAAGCTGACACCGGGGAGCTGTTTTTT.

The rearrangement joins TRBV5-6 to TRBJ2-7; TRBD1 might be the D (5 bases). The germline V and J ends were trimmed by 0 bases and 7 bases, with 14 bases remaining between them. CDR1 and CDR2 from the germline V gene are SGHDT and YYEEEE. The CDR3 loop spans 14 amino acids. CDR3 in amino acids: CASSLEGLGLEQYF. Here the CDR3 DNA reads TGTGCCAGCAGCTTGGAGGGGCTAGGCCTGGAGCAGTACTTC.